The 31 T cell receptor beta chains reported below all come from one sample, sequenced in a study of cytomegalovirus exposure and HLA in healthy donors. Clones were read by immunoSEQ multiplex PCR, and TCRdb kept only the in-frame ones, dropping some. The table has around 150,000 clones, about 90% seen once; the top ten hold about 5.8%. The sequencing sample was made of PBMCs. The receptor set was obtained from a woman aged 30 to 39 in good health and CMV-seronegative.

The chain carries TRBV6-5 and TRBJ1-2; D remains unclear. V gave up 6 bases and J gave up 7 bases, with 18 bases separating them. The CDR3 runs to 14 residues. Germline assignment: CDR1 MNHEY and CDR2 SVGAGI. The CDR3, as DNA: TGTGCCAGCAGGAACCCCGGCGGATGGCTTGGCTACACCTTC. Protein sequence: CASRNPGGWLGYTF.

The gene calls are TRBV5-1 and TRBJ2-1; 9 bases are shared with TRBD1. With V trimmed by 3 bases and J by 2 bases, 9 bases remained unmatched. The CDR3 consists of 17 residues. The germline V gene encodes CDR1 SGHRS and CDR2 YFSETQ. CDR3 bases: TGCGCCAGCAGCTCTGGTCCGTACAGGGGGCCCTACAATGAGCAGTTCTTC. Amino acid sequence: CASSSGPYRGPYNEQFF.

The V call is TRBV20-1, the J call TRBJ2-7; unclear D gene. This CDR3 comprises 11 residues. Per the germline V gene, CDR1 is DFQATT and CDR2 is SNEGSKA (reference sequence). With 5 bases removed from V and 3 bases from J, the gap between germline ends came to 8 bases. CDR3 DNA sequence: TGCAGTGCTCCGCGGAACTACGAGCAGTACTTC. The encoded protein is CSAPRNYEQYF.

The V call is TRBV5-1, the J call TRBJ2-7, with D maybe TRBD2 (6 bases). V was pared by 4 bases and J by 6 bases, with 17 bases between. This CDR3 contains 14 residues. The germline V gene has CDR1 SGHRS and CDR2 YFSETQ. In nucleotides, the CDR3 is TGCGCCAGCAGCACGGGGGACGGCCCTATCGAGCAGTACTTC. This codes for CASSTGDGPIEQYF.

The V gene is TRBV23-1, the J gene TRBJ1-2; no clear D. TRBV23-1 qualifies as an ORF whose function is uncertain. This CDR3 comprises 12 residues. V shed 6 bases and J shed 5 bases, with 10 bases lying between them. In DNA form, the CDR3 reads TGCGCCAGCAGACACAAGGCGTATGGCTACACCTTC. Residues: CASRHKAYGYTF.

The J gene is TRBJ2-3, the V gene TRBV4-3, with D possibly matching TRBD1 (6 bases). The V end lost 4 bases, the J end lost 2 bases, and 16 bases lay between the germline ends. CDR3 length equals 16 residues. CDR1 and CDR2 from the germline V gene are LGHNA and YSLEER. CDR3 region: CASSPNTGTNTDTQYF. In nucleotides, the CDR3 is TGCGCCAGCAGCCCAAATACCGGGACAAACACAGATACGCAGTATTTT.

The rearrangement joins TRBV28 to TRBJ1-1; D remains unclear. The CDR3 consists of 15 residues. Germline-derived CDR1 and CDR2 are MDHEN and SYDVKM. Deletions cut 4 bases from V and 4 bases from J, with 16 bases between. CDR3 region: CASSSLNPGSTEAFF. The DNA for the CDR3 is TGTGCCAGCAGTTCGCTTAACCCTGGGAGCACTGAAGCTTTCTTT.

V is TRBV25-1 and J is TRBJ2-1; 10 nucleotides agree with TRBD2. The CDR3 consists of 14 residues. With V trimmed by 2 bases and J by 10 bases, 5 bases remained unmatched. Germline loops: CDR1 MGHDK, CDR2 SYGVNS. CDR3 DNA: TGTGCCAGCAGTGAACTAGCGGGGGTGGGGGAGCAGTTCTTC. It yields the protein CASSELAGVGEQFF.

CDR3 region: CASSLEGGLAQDTQYF. In DNA form, the CDR3 reads TGTGCCAGCAGCTTAGAGGGGGGACTAGCTCAAGATACGCAGTATTTT. The V call is TRBV11-2, the J call TRBJ2-3, with 9 bases identical to TRBD2. Germline V gene data show CDR1 as SGHAT and CDR2 as FQNNGV. The CDR3 is 16 residues long. The J segment lost 5 bases and the V segment lost 0 bases, leaving 6 bases of the junction unmatched.

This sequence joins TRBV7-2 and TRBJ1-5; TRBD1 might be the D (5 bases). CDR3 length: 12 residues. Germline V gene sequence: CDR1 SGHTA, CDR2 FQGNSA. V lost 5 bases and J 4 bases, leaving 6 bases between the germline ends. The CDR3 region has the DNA TGTGCCAGCAGCGGACAAAATCAGCCCCAGCATTTT. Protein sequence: CASSGQNQPQHF.

The DNA for the CDR3 is TGTGCCAGCAGACTCCAGGACCTGAACACTGAAGCTTTCTTT. Translation gives CASRLQDLNTEAFF. The V and J genes are TRBV7-9 and TRBJ1-1, with D unclear. The CDR3 consists of 14 residues. Germline assignment: CDR1 SEHNR and CDR2 FQNEAQ (reference sequence). V was clipped by 6 bases and J by 0 bases, with 11 bases between them.

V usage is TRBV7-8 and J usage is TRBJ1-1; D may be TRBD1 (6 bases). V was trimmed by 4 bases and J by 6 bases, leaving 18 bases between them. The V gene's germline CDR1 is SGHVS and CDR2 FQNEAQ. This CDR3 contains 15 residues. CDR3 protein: CASSSQVFGGAEAFF. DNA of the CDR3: TGTGCCAGCAGCTCCCAGGTTTTTGGGGGCGCTGAAGCTTTCTTT.

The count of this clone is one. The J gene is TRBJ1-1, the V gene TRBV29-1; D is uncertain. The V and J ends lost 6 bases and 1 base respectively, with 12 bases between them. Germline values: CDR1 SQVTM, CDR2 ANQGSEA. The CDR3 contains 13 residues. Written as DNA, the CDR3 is TGCAGCGTGAGGTCCCCTGGGAACACTGAAGCTTTCTTT. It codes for CSVRSPGNTEAFF.

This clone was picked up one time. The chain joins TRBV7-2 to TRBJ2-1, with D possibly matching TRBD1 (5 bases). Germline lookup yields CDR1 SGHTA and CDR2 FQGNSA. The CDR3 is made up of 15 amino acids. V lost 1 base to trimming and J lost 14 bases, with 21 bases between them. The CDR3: CASSLDGAVLTEKFF. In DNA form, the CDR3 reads TGTGCCAGCAGCTTAGATGGGGCGGTTTTGACAGAAAAGTTCTTC. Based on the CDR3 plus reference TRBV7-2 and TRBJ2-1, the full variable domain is GAGVSQSPSNKVTEKGKDVELRCDPISGHTALYWYRQSLGQGLEFLIYFQGNSAPDKSGLPSDRFSAERTGGSVSTLTIQRTQQEDSAVYLCASSLDGAVLTEKFFGPGTRLTVL.

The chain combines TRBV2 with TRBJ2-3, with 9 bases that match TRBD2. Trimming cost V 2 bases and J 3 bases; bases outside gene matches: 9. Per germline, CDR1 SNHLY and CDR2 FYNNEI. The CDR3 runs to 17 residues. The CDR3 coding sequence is TGTGCCAGCAGTGAACGCCTAGCGGGGTTGTTGACAGATACGCAGTATTTT. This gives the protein CASSERLAGLLTDTQYF.

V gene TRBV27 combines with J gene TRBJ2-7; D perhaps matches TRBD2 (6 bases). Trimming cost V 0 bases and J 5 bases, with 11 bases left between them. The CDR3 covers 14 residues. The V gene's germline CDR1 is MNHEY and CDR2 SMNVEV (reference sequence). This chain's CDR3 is CASSLSMEGNEQYF. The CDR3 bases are TGTGCCAGCAGTTTATCGATGGAGGGTAACGAGCAGTACTTC.

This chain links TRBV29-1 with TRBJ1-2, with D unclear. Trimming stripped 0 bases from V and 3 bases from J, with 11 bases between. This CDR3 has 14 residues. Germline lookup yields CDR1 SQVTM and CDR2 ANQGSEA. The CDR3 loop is CSVEDPVVDYGYTF. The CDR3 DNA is TGCAGCGTTGAAGATCCCGTGGTTGACTATGGCTACACCTTC.

In DNA form, the CDR3 reads TGTGCCAGCAGCGCGCCGGGAGTTTTCGGCTACACCTTC. Amino acids: CASSAPGVFGYTF. The chain joins TRBV9 to TRBJ1-2; D remains unclear. Germline CDR1 and CDR2: SGDLS and YYNGEE. V was trimmed by 3 bases and J by 8 bases, leaving 14 bases between them. The CDR3 is 13 residues long.

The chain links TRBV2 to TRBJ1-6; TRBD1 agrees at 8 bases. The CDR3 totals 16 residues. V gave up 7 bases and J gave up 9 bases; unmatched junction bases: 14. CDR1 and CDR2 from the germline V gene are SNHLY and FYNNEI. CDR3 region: CASTVGGRGLTSPLHF. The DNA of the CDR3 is TGTGCCAGCACCGTTGGTGGCAGGGGGCTTACTTCACCCCTCCACTTT.

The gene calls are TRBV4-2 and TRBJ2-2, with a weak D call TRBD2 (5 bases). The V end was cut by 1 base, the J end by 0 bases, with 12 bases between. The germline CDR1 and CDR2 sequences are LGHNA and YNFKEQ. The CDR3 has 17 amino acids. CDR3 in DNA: TGTGCCAGCAGCCAAGCCCCCACCGGGGCGAACACCGGGGAGCTGTTTTTT. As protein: CASSQAPTGANTGELFF.

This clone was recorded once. The CDR3 region is CAISEWAAEQFF. The DNA of the CDR3 is TGTGCCATCAGTGAGTGGGCCGCTGAGCAGTTCTTC. The gene calls are TRBV10-3 and TRBJ2-1, with D unresolved. The CDR3 covers 12 residues. The V gene's germline CDR1 is ENHRY and CDR2 SYGVKD. Trimming cost V 1 base and J 9 bases, with 7 bases left between them.

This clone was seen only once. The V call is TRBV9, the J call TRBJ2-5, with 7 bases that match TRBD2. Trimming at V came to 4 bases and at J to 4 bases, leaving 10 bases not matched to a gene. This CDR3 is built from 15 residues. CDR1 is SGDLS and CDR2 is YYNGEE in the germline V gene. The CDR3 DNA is TGTGCCAGCAGCCCAAGCGGGACGGGCAGAGAGACCCAGTACTTC. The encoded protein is CASSPSGTGRETQYF.

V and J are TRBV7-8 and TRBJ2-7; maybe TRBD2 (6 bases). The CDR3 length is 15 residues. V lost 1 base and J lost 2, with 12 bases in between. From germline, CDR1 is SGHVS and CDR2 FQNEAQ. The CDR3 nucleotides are TGTGCCAGCAGCTTAGGGACGGGAGTAGCCTACGAGCAGTACTTC. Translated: CASSLGTGVAYEQYF. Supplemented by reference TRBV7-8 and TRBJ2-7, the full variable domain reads GAGVSQSPRYKVAKRGQDVALRCDPISGHVSLFWYQQALGQGPEFLTYFQNEAQLDKSGLPSDRFFAERPEGSVSTLKIQRTQQEDSAVYLCASSLGTGVAYEQYFGPGTRLTVT.

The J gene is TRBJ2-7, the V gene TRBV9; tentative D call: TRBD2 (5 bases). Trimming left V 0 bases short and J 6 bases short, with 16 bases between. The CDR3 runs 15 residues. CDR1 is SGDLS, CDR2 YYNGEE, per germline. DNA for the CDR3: TGTGCCAGCAGCGTAGGTTTAGGGAGTATGGTCGAGCAGTACTTC. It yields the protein CASSVGLGSMVEQYF.

The CDR3 DNA reads TGCGCCAGCAGCCAAGGTATCAATCAGCCCCAGCATTTT. Translating it yields CASSQGINQPQHF. V and J are TRBV4-1 and TRBJ1-5; D is ambiguous. Germline-derived CDR1 and CDR2 are MGHRA and YSYEKL. The CDR3 is made up of 13 amino acids. Trimming left V 1 base short and J 3 bases short, with 4 bases between.

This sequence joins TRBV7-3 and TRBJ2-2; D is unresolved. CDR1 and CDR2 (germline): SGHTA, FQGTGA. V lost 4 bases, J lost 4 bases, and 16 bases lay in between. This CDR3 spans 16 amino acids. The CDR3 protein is CASSSNPQVGTGELFF. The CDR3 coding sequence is TGTGCCAGCAGCTCCAACCCCCAAGTTGGCACCGGGGAGCTGTTTTTT.

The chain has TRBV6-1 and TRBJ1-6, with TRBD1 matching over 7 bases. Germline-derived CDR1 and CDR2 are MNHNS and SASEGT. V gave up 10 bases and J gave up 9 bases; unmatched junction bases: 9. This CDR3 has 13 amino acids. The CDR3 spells CATPSTGVSPLHF. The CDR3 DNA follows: TGTGCCACGCCGTCCACAGGGGTTTCACCCCTCCACTTT.

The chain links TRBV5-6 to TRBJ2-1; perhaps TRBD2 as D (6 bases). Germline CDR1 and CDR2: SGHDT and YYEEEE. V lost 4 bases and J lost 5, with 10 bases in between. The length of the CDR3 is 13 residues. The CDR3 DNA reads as TGTGCCAGCAGCGGAGGGTTCCACAATGAGCAGTTCTTC. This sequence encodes CASSGGFHNEQFF.

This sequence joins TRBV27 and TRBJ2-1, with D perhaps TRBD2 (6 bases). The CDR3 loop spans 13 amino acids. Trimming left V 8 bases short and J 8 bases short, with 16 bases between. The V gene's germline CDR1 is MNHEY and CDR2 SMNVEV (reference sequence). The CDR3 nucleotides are TGTGCCAGCGTCCGGCGGGGCGGCGATGAGCAGTTCTTC. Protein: CASVRRGGDEQFF.

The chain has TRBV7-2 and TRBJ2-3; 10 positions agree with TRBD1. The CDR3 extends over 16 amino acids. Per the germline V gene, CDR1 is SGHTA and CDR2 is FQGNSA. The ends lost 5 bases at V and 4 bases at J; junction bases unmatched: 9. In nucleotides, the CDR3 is TGTGCCAGCAGCAGATCCGGGACAGGGGAAGCAGATACGCAGTATTTT. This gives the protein CASSRSGTGEADTQYF.

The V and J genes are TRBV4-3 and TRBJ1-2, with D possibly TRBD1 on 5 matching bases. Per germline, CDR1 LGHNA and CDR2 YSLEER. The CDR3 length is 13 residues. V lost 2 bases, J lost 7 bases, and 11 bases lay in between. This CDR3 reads CASSQQGFGGYTF. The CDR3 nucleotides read TGCGCCAGCAGCCAACAGGGTTTTGGTGGCTACACCTTC.